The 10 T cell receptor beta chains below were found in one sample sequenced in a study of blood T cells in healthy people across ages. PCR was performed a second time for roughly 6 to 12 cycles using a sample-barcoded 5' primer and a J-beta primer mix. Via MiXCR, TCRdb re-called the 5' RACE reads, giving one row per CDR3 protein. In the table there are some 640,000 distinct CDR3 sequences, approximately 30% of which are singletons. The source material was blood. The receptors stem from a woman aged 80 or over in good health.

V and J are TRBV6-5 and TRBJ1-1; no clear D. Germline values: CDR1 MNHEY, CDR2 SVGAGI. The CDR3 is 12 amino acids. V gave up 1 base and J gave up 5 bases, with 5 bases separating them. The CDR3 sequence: CASSYYGTEAFF. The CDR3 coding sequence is TGTGCCAGCAGTTACTATGGAACTGAAGCTTTCTTT.

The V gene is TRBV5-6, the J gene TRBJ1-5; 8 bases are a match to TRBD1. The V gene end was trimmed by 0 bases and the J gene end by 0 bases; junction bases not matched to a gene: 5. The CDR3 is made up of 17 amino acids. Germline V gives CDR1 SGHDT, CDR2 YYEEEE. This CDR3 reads CASSLAQGALSNQPQHF. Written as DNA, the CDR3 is TGTGCCAGCAGCTTGGCCCAGGGGGCCCTTAGCAATCAGCCCCAGCATTTT.

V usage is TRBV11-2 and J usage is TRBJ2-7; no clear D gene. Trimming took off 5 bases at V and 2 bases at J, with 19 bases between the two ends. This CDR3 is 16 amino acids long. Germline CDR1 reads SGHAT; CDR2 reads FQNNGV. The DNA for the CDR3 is TGTGCCAGCAGCGTTCGTTCCCTGGTTTTAGCCTACGAGCAGTACTTC. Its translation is CASSVRSLVLAYEQYF. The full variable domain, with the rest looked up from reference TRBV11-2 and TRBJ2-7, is EAGVAQSPRYKIIEKRQSVAFWCNPISGHATLYWYQQILGQGPKLLIQFQNNGVVDDSQLPKDRFSAERLKGVDSTLKIQPAKLEDSAVYLCASSVRSLVLAYEQYFGPGTRLTVT.

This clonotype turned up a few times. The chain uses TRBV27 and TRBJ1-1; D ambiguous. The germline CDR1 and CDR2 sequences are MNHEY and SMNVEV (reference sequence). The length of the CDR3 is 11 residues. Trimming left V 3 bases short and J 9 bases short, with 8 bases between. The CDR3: CASSFGQQAFF. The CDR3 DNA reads TGTGCCAGCAGTTTCGGTCAGCAAGCTTTCTTT.

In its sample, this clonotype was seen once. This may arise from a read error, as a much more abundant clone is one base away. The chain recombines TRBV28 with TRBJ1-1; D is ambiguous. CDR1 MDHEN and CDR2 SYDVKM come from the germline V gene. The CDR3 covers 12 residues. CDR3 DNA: TGTGGCAGCAGTTTAATCCGGACTGAAGCTTTCTTT. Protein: CGSSLIRTEAFF. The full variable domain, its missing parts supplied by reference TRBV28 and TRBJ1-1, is DVKVTQSSRYLVKRTGEKVFLECVQDMDHENMFWYRQDPGLGLRLIYFSYDVKMKEKGDIPEGYSVSREKKERFSLILESASTNQTSMYLCGSSLIRTEAFFGQGTRLTVV.

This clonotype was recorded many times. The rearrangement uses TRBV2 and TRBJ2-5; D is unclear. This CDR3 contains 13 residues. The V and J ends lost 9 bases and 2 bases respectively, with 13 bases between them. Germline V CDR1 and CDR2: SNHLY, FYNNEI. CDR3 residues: CASRFSPQETQYF. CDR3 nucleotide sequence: TGTGCCAGTCGCTTTAGTCCTCAAGAGACCCAGTACTTC.

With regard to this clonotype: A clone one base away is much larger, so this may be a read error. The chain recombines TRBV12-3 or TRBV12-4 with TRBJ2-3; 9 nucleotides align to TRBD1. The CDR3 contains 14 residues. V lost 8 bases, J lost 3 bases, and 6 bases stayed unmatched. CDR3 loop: CASFTGQGTDTQYF. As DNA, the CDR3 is TGTGCCAGCTTCACTGGACAGGGGACAGATACGCAGTATTTT.

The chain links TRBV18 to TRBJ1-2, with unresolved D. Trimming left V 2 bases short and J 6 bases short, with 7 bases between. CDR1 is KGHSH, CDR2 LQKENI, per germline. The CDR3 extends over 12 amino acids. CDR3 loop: CASSPARNGYTF. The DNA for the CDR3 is TGTGCCAGCTCACCAGCCAGGAATGGCTACACCTTC.

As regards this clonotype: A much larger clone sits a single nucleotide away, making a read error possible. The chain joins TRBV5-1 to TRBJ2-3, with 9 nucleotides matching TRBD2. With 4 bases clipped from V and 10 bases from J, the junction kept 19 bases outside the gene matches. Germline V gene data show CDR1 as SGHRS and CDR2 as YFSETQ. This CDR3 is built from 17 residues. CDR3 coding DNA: TGCGCCAGCAGCCCGGAGGGTAGCGGGGGAGCCAGGGATGCGCAGTATTTT. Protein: CASSPEGSGGARDAQYF.

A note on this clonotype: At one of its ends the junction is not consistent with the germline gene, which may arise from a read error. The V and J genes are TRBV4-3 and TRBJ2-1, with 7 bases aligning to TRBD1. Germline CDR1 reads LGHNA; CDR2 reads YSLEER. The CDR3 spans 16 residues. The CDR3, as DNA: TGCACCAGCAGCCATGCACCGGGACAGAGCTACAATGAGCAGTTCTTC. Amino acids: CTSSHAPGQSYNEQFF.